The 31 T cell receptor beta chains in this list originate from one sample, sequenced in a study of T-cell memory formation after mild COVID-19. TCRdb re-called the 5' RACE reads with MiXCR, one entry per CDR3 protein. The sample includes around 300,000 distinct CDR3 sequences, over 10% seen only once; the top ten take about a fifth. Specimen: PBMCs or a T cell subset sorted from them (not recorded which). Receptors were obtained from a man between 18 and 29 years old who had mild COVID-19 (a few samples of this study predate the infection). Cell type and time point are not known.

This clonotype has more than one count but fewer than ten. The rearrangement uses TRBV6-2 or TRBV6-3 and TRBJ1-6; a weak D match, TRBD1 (5 bases). Germline loops: CDR1 MNHEY, CDR2 SVGEGT. CDR3 length: 15 residues. Trimming left V 2 bases short and J 9 bases short, with 14 bases between. This chain's CDR3 is CASSYLRDDASPLHF. For the CDR3, the DNA is TGTGCCAGCAGTTACCTCCGGGACGATGCTTCACCCCTCCACTTT.

This clonotype was seen repeatedly, ten times or more. The gene calls are TRBV5-4 and TRBJ2-5, with 9 bases matching TRBD1. CDR1 is SGHNT, CDR2 YYREEE, per germline (reference sequence). CDR3 length: 14 residues. Germline trimming cut 2 bases from V and 1 base from J; bases unmatched to any gene: 0. CDR3 DNA: TGTGCCAGCAGCTTACAGGGGGCCCAAGAGACCCAGTACTTC. Protein product: CASSLQGAQETQYF.

This clonotype has a count of ten or more. This sequence joins TRBV5-6 and TRBJ1-5; 10 bases line up with TRBD1. CDR1 is SGHDT, CDR2 YYEEEE, per germline. The CDR3 has 15 residues. After removal of 4 bases from V and 7 bases from J, the junction contained 8 bases not matched to a gene. The CDR3 sequence: CASSMTGGRGQPQHF. The DNA of the CDR3 is TGTGCCAGCAGCATGACAGGGGGCCGTGGCCAGCCCCAGCATTTT.

The V gene is TRBV6-2 or TRBV6-3, the J gene TRBJ1-4, with 7 positions matching TRBD1. The V gene's germline CDR1 is MNHEY and CDR2 SVGEGT. The V and J ends lost 5 bases and 8 bases, in that order; junction bases with no gene match: 5. The CDR3 loop spans 13 amino acids. The CDR3 coding sequence is TGTGCCAGCAGTCGACAGGGAGGAGAAAAACTGTTTTTT. This gives the protein CASSRQGGEKLFF.

This chain connects TRBV28 to TRBJ1-1, with unresolved D. Trimming removed 4 bases from V and 10 bases from J, with 16 bases in between. CDR1 is MDHEN and CDR2 is SYDVKM in the germline V gene. The CDR3 has 13 amino acids. The CDR3: CASSSPLALVAFF. CDR3 DNA: TGTGCCAGCAGTTCCCCCTTAGCTTTGGTAGCTTTCTTT.

The chain couples TRBV5-1 to TRBJ2-7; 11 nucleotides line up with TRBD1. Trimming cost V 2 bases and J 3 bases; bases outside gene matches: 4. The germline CDR1 and CDR2 sequences are SGHRS and YFSETQ. The CDR3 is 15 amino acids. The CDR3 coding sequence is TGCGCCAGCAGCTTCCGGGACAGGGGGGGCTACGAGCAGTACTTC. Its translation: CASSFRDRGGYEQYF.

In the case of this clonotype: The junction differs from germline at one of its ends, possibly a read error. The CDR3, as DNA: TGTGCCATCAGTGAATCGCGGTTTGGTGACAGGCCCTCCGAAGAGACCCAGTACTTC. Its protein product is CAISESRFGDRPSEETQYF. The chain combines TRBV25-1 with TRBJ2-5; tentative D call: TRBD1 (6 bases). This CDR3 is 19 amino acids long. Germline V gives CDR1 MGHDK, CDR2 SYGVNS. Full variable domain (remainder filled in from reference TRBV25-1 and TRBJ2-5): EADIYQTPRYLVIGTGKKITLECSQTMGHDKMYWYQQDPGMELHLIHYSYGVNSTEKGDLSSESTVSRIRTEHFPLTLESARPSHTSQYLCAISESRFGDRPSEETQYFGPGTRLLVL.

This clonotype was observed a few times. The rearrangement links TRBV12-3 or TRBV12-4 to TRBJ1-6, with D tentatively TRBD1 (5 bases). The CDR3 consists of 14 residues. With 10 bases removed from V and 7 bases from J, the gap between germline ends came to 17 bases. The chain's CDR3 is CATRHGTQNSPLHF. In nucleotides, the CDR3 is TGTGCCACCCGACACGGGACTCAGAATTCACCCCTCCACTTT.

As DNA, the CDR3 is TGCGCCAGCAGCCAGAATCAAGAGACCCAGTACTTC. This translates into CASSQNQETQYF. The gene calls are TRBV5-1 and TRBJ2-5; D ambiguous. This CDR3 region has 12 residues. Trimming removed 4 bases at V and 2 bases at J, with 6 bases between. CDR1 is SGHRS and CDR2 is YFSETQ in the germline V gene.

This clonotype was counted at least ten times. V is TRBV4-2 and J is TRBJ2-1; D is unclear. V was shortened by 3 bases and J by 0 bases, with 15 bases between the two germline ends. Germline values: CDR1 LGHNA, CDR2 YNFKEQ. The length of the CDR3 is 17 residues. Here the CDR3 DNA reads TGTGCCAGCAGCCAGCGGACGGCAGCTAGCTCCTACAATGAGCAGTTCTTC. It is translated as CASSQRTAASSYNEQFF.

The chain links TRBV29-1 to TRBJ1-1; weak D call: TRBD1 (6 bases). Germline-derived CDR1 and CDR2 are SQVTM and ANQGSEA. The CDR3 contains 12 residues. V was clipped by 7 bases and J by 11 bases, with 20 bases between them. The CDR3: CSGQGGGGAAFF. The CDR3, as DNA: TGCAGCGGTCAAGGGGGGGGCGGGGCCGCTTTCTTT. The full variable domain, completed using reference TRBV29-1 and TRBJ1-1, is SAVISQKPSRDICQRGTSLTIQCQVDSQVTMMFWYRQQPGQSLTLIATANQGSEATYESGFVIDKFPISRPNLTFSTLTVSNMSPEDSSIYLCSGQGGGGAAFFGQGTRLTVV.

This clonotype was detected a few times. The V and J genes are TRBV12-3 or TRBV12-4 and TRBJ2-3; D gene uncertain. The CDR3 consists of 16 residues. V was pared by 4 bases and J by 0 bases, with 14 bases between. Here the CDR3 reads CASSSNKAASTDTQYF. The CDR3 DNA follows: TGTGCCAGCAGTTCAAACAAAGCTGCTAGCACAGATACGCAGTATTTT.

This clonotype has more than one count but fewer than ten. The chain couples TRBV4-3 to TRBJ1-5, with 11 bases that match TRBD1. CDR3 length: 15 amino acids. V lost 5 bases to trimming and J lost 4 bases; unmatched junction nucleotides: 4. The germline V gene encodes CDR1 LGHNA and CDR2 YSLEER. CDR3 in DNA: TGCGCCAGCAGCATCGGACAGGGGGCAAATCAGCCCCAGCATTTT. Translation: CASSIGQGANQPQHF.

The chain is built from TRBV28 and TRBJ1-1, with D tentatively TRBD1 (5 bases). The ends were cut back, 4 bases at V and 12 bases at J, with 24 bases in the middle. The CDR3 extends over 15 amino acids. The germline V gene has CDR1 MDHEN and CDR2 SYDVKM. DNA for the CDR3: TGTGCCAGCAGTTCCACCACCACTCCGGACACCCTACCTTTCTTT. It specifies CASSSTTTPDTLPFF.

This clonotype has only a few counts. The genes are TRBV7-9 and TRBJ1-2, with 8 positions matching TRBD1. V shed 8 bases and J 1 base; nucleotides not matched to a gene: 3. Germline CDR1 is SEHNR and CDR2 is FQNEAQ (reference sequence). This CDR3 comprises 13 residues. CDR3 nucleotide sequence: TGTGCCAGCGGACAGGGACTTAACTATGGCTACACCTTC. Protein sequence: CASGQGLNYGYTF.

The chain is built from TRBV3-1 and TRBJ2-3, with TRBD1 matching 8 bases. The V gene end was trimmed by 2 bases and the J gene end by 4 bases; junction bases not matched to a gene: 11. The CDR3 is made up of 17 amino acids. Germline assignment: CDR1 LGHDT and CDR2 YNNKEL (reference sequence). In nucleotides, the CDR3 is TGTGCCAGCAGCCAATGGACAGGGTACGGGAAGGCAGATACGCAGTATTTT. Translation gives CASSQWTGYGKADTQYF.

CDR3 loop: CASSLSWATTDTQYF. The CDR3 nucleotides read TGTGCCAGCAGTTTATCGTGGGCTACCACAGATACGCAGTATTTT. J is TRBJ2-3 and V is TRBV27; D uncertain. Looked up from germline, CDR1 is MNHEY and CDR2 is SMNVEV (reference sequence). V was trimmed by 0 bases and J by 2 bases, leaving 9 bases between them. There are 15 residues in the CDR3.

This clonotype was counted a single time. The V and J genes are TRBV6-1 and TRBJ1-5; the D is unclear. Germline loops: CDR1 MNHNS, CDR2 SASEGT. The length of the CDR3 is 16 residues. Trimming cost V 3 bases and J 3 bases, with 15 bases left between them. Written as DNA, the CDR3 is TGTGCCAGCAGTGAGGAACCCTGGGATACCAATCAGCCCCAGCATTTT. It yields the protein CASSEEPWDTNQPQHF.

This clonotype appeared many times. The genes are TRBV6-5 and TRBJ2-3, with D possibly being TRBD2 (5 bases). Between the trimmed V and J ends, which lost 2 bases and 0 bases, there was a span of 12 bases. The CDR3 spans 16 residues. Germline V gives CDR1 MNHEY, CDR2 SVGAGI. CDR3 DNA sequence: TGTGCCAGCAGTTACCGCCCGGGATATAGCACAGATACGCAGTATTTT. Protein sequence: CASSYRPGYSTDTQYF.

The rearrangement joins TRBV3-1 to TRBJ2-1; a possible D gene is TRBD2 (6 bases). CDR1 is LGHDT and CDR2 is YNNKEL in the germline V gene (reference sequence). The V end lost 3 bases, the J end lost 9 bases, and 18 bases lay between the germline ends. The CDR3 sequence is 15 residues long. CDR3 loop: CASSQFPGLRGEQFF. In nucleotides, the CDR3 is TGTGCCAGCAGCCAGTTCCCGGGACTTCGAGGTGAGCAGTTCTTC.

This clonotype was picked up a small number of times. The rearrangement links TRBV28 to TRBJ2-2; no reliable D call. CDR1 is MDHEN and CDR2 is SYDVKM in the germline V gene. V was shortened by 1 base and J by 1 base, with 4 bases between the two germline ends. The CDR3 covers 14 residues. The chain's CDR3 is CASSLSWNTGELFF. CDR3 DNA: TGTGCCAGCAGTTTATCCTGGAACACCGGGGAGCTGTTTTTT.

In its sample, this clonotype was seen a few times. This chain links TRBV6-5 with TRBJ2-5; 7 bases align to TRBD2. CDR3 size: 13 residues. Trimming cost V 2 bases and J 5 bases; bases outside gene matches: 2. Germline CDR1 is MNHEY and CDR2 is SVGAGI. CDR3 region: CASSYVGGETQYF. The CDR3 DNA reads TGTGCCAGCAGTTACGTGGGGGGGGAGACCCAGTACTTC.

The rearrangement links TRBV12-3 or TRBV12-4 to TRBJ1-2; 8 bases line up with TRBD1. Trimming took 3 bases from V and 4 from J; bases not matched to a gene: 4. CDR3 length: 14 amino acids. CDR3 nucleotides: TGTGCCAGCAGTTTTTCACAGGGGGTCTATGGCTACACCTTC. The encoded protein is CASSFSQGVYGYTF.

Turning to this clonotype: Germline is not matched at one junction end, which may reflect a read error. This chain joins TRBV12-3 or TRBV12-4 and TRBJ1-1; the D is unclear. The CDR3 has 11 amino acids. The CDR3 region is CASSLRLGAFF. The CDR3 region has the DNA TGTGCCAGTAGTTTACGATTAGGAGCTTTCTTT.

This clonotype was counted many times. This chain connects TRBV6-1 to TRBJ1-1, with a tentative D call TRBD1 (6 bases). Trimming removed 4 bases at V and 4 bases at J, with 16 bases between. The CDR3 length is 15 residues. Per the germline V gene, CDR1 is MNHNS and CDR2 is SASEGT. The CDR3 nucleotides are TGTGCCAGCAGTGGGTACAGGGATCGGGCCACTGAAGCTTTCTTT. This gives the protein CASSGYRDRATEAFF.

This clonotype has a handful of counts. The chain carries TRBV28 and TRBJ1-3; 8 bases match TRBD1. V shed 5 bases, J shed 3 bases, and the junction held 3 bases outside the gene matches. CDR3 length: 14 residues. Germline-derived CDR1 and CDR2 are MDHEN and SYDVKM. The CDR3 spells CASSTGGDGNTIYF. The CDR3 nucleotides read TGTGCCAGCAGTACAGGGGGTGATGGAAACACCATATATTTT.

This chain connects TRBV2 to TRBJ2-1, with 9 bases lining up with TRBD1. CDR3 length: 13 amino acids. Germline V CDR1 and CDR2: SNHLY, FYNNEI. Trimming took 10 bases from V and 6 from J; bases not matched to a gene: 7. In DNA, the CDR3 is TGTGCCACCAAGGGACAGGGAGTCAATGAGCAGTTCTTC. Translation gives CATKGQGVNEQFF.

This clonotype was observed a few times. This rearrangement joins TRBV5-1 to TRBJ1-1; tentative D call: TRBD1 (5 bases). Germline CDR1 and CDR2: SGHRS and YFSETQ. V lost 2 bases and J 4 bases, leaving 15 bases between the germline ends. The CDR3 totals 15 residues. The CDR3 loop reads CASSFQGQSRTEAFF. The CDR3 bases are TGCGCCAGCAGCTTTCAGGGCCAGTCTCGCACTGAAGCTTTCTTT.

This clonotype was detected a few times. The chain uses TRBV12-3 or TRBV12-4 and TRBJ2-5; D gene unclear. The ends were cut back, 7 bases at V and 5 bases at J, with 17 bases in the middle. The CDR3 is 14 amino acids. In DNA form, the CDR3 reads TGTGCCAGCACCCTCTACGACCGGACGGAGACCCAGTACTTC. Translation gives CASTLYDRTETQYF.

This clonotype was seen repeatedly, ten times or more. The V gene is TRBV20-1, the J gene TRBJ2-1; D gene unclear. V was pared by 3 bases and J by 8 bases, with 8 bases between. The CDR3 loop spans 11 amino acids. In germline, CDR1 is DFQATT, CDR2 SNEGSKA (reference sequence). The CDR3 nucleotides read TGCAGTGCTAGGGTGGTAGATGAGCAGTTCTTC. It is translated as CSARVVDEQFF.

This clonotype showed up just once. The genes are TRBV18 and TRBJ1-6, with D tentatively TRBD1 (6 bases). Trimming removed 3 bases from V and 7 bases from J, with 13 bases in between. The CDR3 covers 15 residues. Germline CDR1 KGHSH, CDR2 LQKENI. CDR3 bases: TGTGCCAGCTCACCGGCTAAGGGGGTAAATTCACCCCTCCACTTT. Encoded protein: CASSPAKGVNSPLHF.